These T cell receptor beta chains were read from a single sample in a study of blood T cell repertoires in COVID-19. Sequenced by immunoSEQ multiplex PCR; TCRdb stores in-frame clones only, minus some. The profile covers roughly 110,000 clones, with 80% to 90% appearing a single time and 4.5% to 6% taken by the ten largest. Material: peripheral blood. The source of these receptors is a man aged 40-55 years with active or convalescent COVID-19. Each CDR3 is given with its conserved first and last residue. The order of the fields is J gene, V gene, CDR3 protein.

>TRBJ2-7|TRBV7-9
CASSRVLGSYEQYF
>TRBJ2-3|TRBV3-1/TRBV3-2
CASSRPITDTQYF
>TRBJ2-3|TRBV2
CASSGQGPTDTQYF
>TRBJ1-3|TRBV18
CASSQGLTGNTIYF
>TRBJ2-1|TRBV7-2
CASSFAGVGVQFF
>TRBJ2-7|TRBV19
CASSPSAGGSSYEQYF
>TRBJ2-2|TRBV7-8
CASSLVGGSGELFF
>TRBJ1-1|TRBV7-2
CASSLPRRAFGTEAFF
>TRBJ1-5|TRBV6-6
CASSYSGRQPQHF
>TRBJ2-1|TRBV7-9
CASSFPGQYNNEQFF
>TRBJ1-3|TRBV19
CASSILAGNTIYF
>TRBJ2-2|TRBV7-2
CASSPLANTGELFF
>TRBJ2-1|TRBV27
CASSLTSGLSYNEQFF
>TRBJ2-3|TRBV7-2
CASRDIYADTQYF
>TRBJ2-5|TRBV2
CASTTIETQYF
>TRBJ2-7|TRBV6-5
CASSYSRGSPYEQYF
>TRBJ1-2|TRBV18
CASTGEGDLGYTF
>TRBJ1-6|TRBV6-5
CASSPTGVYNSPLHF
>TRBJ2-7|TRBV7-8
CASSLGGTDSYEQYF
>TRBJ1-2|TRBV4-1
CASSQGGGTETGGYTF
>TRBJ1-2|TRBV28
CASSIGAGNYGYTF
>TRBJ1-1|TRBV15
CATSRQGGNTEAFF
>TRBJ2-1|TRBV6-2/TRBV6-3
CASTNSLSYNEQFF
>TRBJ1-4|TRBV27
CASSGSPSVLKLFF
>TRBJ1-2|TRBV29-1
CSVEDHRGPGYTF
>TRBJ1-3|TRBV2
CASRGVLGGNTIYF
>TRBJ2-1|TRBV6-1
CASSESLTPYNEQFF
>TRBJ1-4|TRBV28
CASSSNLARGTNEKLFF
>TRBJ1-1|TRBV4-2
CASSQGGEGTEAFF
>TRBJ2-3|TRBV23-1
CASSQGGVDYDLTDTQYF
>TRBJ2-5|TRBV7-9
CASSVGTSGIETQYF
>TRBJ1-1|TRBV9
CASSVSLLGAEAFF
>TRBJ2-1|TRBV29-1
CSVEEGAQSYNEQFF
>TRBJ2-5|TRBV28
CASSSLITGISETQYF
>TRBJ2-7|TRBV18
CASSPSRGPYEQYF
>TRBJ2-5|TRBV19
CASGLGLAGVETQYF
>TRBJ2-7|TRBV28
CASSLRSRAVEQYF
>TRBJ2-1|TRBV25-1
CASSIRQGGSYNEQFF
>TRBJ2-5|TRBV7-9
CASSLASGQGKETQYF
>TRBJ2-7|TRBV30
CAWSLWGLAGNEQYF
>TRBJ1-2|TRBV10-3
CAIYPISGRGYTF
>TRBJ2-7|TRBV28
CASSLSRYEQYF
>TRBJ1-1|TRBV7-9
CASSFRRDRVTEAFF
>TRBJ1-4|TRBV7-9
CASSGTVAFSEKLFF
>TRBJ1-2|TRBV19
CASSRTGDLNYGYTF
>TRBJ1-1|TRBV6-5
CASSRTGNAEAFF
>TRBJ1-2|TRBV7-6
CASSLLAQDLNGYTF
>TRBJ2-2|TRBV12-2
CASRLALRAEDRGMPGELFF